The rows below give T cell receptor beta chains drawn from one sample of a study of cytomegalovirus exposure and HLA in healthy donors. Data came from immunoSEQ multiplex PCR; TCRdb stores just in-frame clones and leaves some out. Of around 130,000 clones in the sample, around 73% were seen once. The sequenced sample was PBMCs. These receptors all stem from a middle-aged man in good health and CMV-seronegative. The conserved cysteine and the conserved F or W are not part of the CDR3 here. Clone size, where shown, is once, few, many, or a class for clones that have expanded.

v_gene	j_gene	abundance	len	CDR3aa
TRBV19	TRBJ1-5	-	11	ASRDYSNQPQH
TRBV28	TRBJ1-2	-	12	ASSSGRGTGGYT
TRBV7-2	TRBJ2-3	-	14	ASSRSLAGGPDTQY
TRBV6-4	TRBJ2-3	-	13	ASSDSAGGADTQY
TRBV7-8	TRBJ2-5	-	15	ASSSNAGQALRETQY
TRBV5-6	TRBJ2-5	-	11	ASSRVVSETQY
TRBV28	TRBJ2-7	once	14	ASSSPQDTPSYEQY
TRBV7-9	TRBJ1-1	-	12	ASKEATPNTEAF
TRBV30	TRBJ1-4	-	13	AWAARQGGGEKLF
TRBV7-3	TRBJ2-3	-	15	ASSPTPVDRSPDTQY
TRBV7-9	TRBJ1-1	-	11	ASAAQTNTEAF
TRBV7-2	TRBJ1-2	-	12	ASSLTGIYYGYT
TRBV25-1	TRBJ2-3	few	10	ASSEEVYTQY
TRBV7-9	TRBJ2-7	once	13	ASSERTGGFYEQY
TRBV6-5	TRBJ1-4	-	12	ASSSRDSNEKLF
TRBV5-1	TRBJ2-7	-	13	ASSAGLAGVFEQY
TRBV7-2	TRBJ2-4	-	16	ASSASTGQGMRGIIQY
TRBV6-1	TRBJ1-3	-	13	ASRDGSYSGNTIY
TRBV9	TRBJ1-5	-	12	ASSEGTGGQPQH
TRBV18	TRBJ2-1	-	11	ASSLTSYNEQF
TRBV28	TRBJ2-7	-	13	ASSLLNSNSYEQY
TRBV10-3	TRBJ1-5	-	11	AIQDSSNQPQH
TRBV27	TRBJ1-1	-	14	ASRDRQGAGVTEAF
TRBV18	TRBJ1-3	-	13	ASSSTGAGGNTIY
TRBV18	TRBJ2-7	-	14	ASSPPLVGSRYEQY
TRBV5-1	TRBJ2-3	-	14	ASSPDRVRSTDTQY
TRBV6-1	TRBJ2-3	-	13	ASREPGHPPDTQY
TRBV9	TRBJ2-5	-	11	ASSPGHGETQY
TRBV14	TRBJ2-3	few	11	ASSQVGADTQY